The 3 T cell receptor beta chains below come from one sample, sequenced in a study of cytomegalovirus exposure and HLA in healthy donors. PCR was performed using 60 Vbeta and 13 Jbeta primers. The assay was immunoSEQ multiplex PCR, and TCRdb's table has in-frame clones only and misses some. Of 150,000 to 200,000 clones listed, roughly 85% are singletons. The sample was PBMCs. The receptors shown here come from a man aged 18 to 35 in good health and CMV-seropositive.

V gene TRBV11-3 combines with J gene TRBJ1-4, with no clear D. V was trimmed by 2 bases and J by 5 bases, leaving 3 bases between them. The CDR3 runs to 12 residues. The germline V gene has CDR1 SGHNT and CDR2 YENEEA. Here the CDR3 DNA reads TGTGCCAGCAGCTTACGGAATGAAAAACTGTTTTTT. Translation: CASSLRNEKLFF.

The chain employs TRBV10-3 and TRBJ1-1; TRBD1 matches at 10 bases. With 4 bases clipped from V and 4 bases from J, the junction kept 3 bases outside the gene matches. This CDR3 comprises 14 residues. CDR1 and CDR2 (germline): ENHRY, SYGVKD. The DNA of the CDR3 is TGTGCCATCAGTGGACAGGGGGCAGTCACTGAAGCTTTCTTT. Translated, it gives CAISGQGAVTEAFF.

The rearrangement uses TRBV5-6 and TRBJ1-6; 7 bases map to TRBD1. Trimming cost V 4 bases and J 18 bases; bases outside gene matches: 10. The CDR3 contains 12 residues. Germline lookup yields CDR1 SGHDT and CDR2 YYEEEE. DNA of the CDR3: TGTGCCAGCAGCATCCTAGGGGGCGAAGGCCACTTT. It is translated as CASSILGGEGHF.